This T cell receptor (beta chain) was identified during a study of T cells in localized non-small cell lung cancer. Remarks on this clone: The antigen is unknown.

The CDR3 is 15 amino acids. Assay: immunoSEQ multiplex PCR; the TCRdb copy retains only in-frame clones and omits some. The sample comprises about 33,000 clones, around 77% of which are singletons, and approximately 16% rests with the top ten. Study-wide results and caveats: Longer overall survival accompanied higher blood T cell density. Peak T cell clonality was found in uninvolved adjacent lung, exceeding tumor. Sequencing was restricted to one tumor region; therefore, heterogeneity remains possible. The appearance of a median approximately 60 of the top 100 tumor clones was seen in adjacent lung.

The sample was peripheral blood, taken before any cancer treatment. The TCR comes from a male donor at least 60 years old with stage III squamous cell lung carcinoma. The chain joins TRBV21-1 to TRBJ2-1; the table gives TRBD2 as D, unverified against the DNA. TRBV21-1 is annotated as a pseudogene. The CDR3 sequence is CASIRLAGLLNEQFF. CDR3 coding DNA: TGTGCCAGCATCCGACTAGCGGGATTACTTAATGAGCAGTTCTTC.